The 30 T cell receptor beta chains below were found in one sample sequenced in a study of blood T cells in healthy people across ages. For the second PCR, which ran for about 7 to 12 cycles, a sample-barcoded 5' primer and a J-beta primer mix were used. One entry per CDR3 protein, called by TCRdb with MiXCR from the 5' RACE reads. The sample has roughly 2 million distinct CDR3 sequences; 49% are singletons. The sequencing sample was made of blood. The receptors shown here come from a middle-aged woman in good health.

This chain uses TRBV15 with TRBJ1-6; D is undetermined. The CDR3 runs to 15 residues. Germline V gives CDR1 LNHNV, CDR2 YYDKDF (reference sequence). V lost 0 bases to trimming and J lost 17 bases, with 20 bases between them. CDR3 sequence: CATSRDRQGNHPFHF. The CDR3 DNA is TGTGCCACCAGCAGAGATCGACAAGGGAACCACCCTTTCCACTTT. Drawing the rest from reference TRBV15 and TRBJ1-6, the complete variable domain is DAMVIQNPRYQVTQFGKPVTLSCSQTLNHNVMYWYQQKSSQAPKLLFHYYDKDFNNEADTPDNFQSRRPNTSFCFLDIRSPGLGDTAMYLCATSRDRQGNHPFHFGNGTRLTVT.

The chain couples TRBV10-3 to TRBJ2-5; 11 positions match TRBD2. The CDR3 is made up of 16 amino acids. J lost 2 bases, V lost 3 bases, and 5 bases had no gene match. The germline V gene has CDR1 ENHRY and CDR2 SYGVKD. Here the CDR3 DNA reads TGTGCCATCAGTGATCCCCGACTAGCGGGGCAAGAGACCCAGTACTTC. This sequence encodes CAISDPRLAGQETQYF.

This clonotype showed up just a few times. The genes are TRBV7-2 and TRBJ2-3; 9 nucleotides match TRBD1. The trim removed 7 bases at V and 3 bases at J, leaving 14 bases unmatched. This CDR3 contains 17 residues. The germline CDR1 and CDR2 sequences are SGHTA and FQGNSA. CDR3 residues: CASTPRRRQGGTDTQYF. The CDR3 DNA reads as TGTGCCAGCACGCCTCGCAGGCGACAGGGGGGGACAGATACGCAGTATTTT.

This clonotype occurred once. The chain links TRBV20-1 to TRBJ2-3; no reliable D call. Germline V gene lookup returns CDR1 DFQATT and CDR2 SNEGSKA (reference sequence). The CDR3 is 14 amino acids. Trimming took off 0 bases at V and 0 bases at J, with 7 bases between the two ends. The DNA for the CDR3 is TGCAGTGCTAGAGAGCCGACTAGCACAGATACGCAGTATTTT. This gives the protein CSAREPTSTDTQYF.

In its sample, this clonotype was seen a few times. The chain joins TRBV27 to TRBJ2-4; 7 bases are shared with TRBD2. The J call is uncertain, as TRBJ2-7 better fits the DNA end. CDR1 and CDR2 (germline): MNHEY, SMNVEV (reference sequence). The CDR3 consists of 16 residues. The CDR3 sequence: CASSSTPVGRGYEQYF. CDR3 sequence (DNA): TGTGCCAGCAGTTCGACCCCGGTCGGGCGGGGGTACGAGCAGTACTTC.

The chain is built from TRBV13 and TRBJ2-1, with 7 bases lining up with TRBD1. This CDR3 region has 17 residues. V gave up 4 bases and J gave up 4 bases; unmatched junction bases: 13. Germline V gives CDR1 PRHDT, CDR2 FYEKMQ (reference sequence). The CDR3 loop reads CASSSQEGQEDYNEQFF. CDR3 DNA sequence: TGTGCCAGCAGCTCGCAGGAAGGACAGGAGGATTACAATGAGCAGTTCTTC.

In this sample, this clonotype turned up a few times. CDR3 amino acids: CASSLAPGGADTQYF. CDR3 sequence (DNA): TGTGCCAGCAGTTTGGCCCCTGGCGGGGCGGATACGCAGTATTTT. This chain links TRBV7-2 with TRBJ2-3, with D perhaps TRBD2 (6 bases). The V gene lost 6 bases and the J gene lost 6 bases, with 19 bases spanning the gap. This CDR3 has 15 amino acids. CDR1 and CDR2 (germline): SGHTA, FQGNSA.

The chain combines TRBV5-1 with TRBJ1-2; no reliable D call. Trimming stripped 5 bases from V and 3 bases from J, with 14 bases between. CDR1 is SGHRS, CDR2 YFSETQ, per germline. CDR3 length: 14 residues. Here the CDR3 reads CASSLGEVDYGYTF. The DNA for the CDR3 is TGCGCCAGCAGTTTAGGTGAGGTGGACTATGGCTACACCTTC.

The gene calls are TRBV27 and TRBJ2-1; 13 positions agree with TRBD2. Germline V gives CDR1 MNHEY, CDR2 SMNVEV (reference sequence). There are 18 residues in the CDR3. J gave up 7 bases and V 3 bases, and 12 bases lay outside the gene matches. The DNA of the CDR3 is TGTGCCAGCAGTTTCAGACTAGCGGGGGGTCTTCACCTAAATGAGCAGTTCTTC. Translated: CASSFRLAGGLHLNEQFF.

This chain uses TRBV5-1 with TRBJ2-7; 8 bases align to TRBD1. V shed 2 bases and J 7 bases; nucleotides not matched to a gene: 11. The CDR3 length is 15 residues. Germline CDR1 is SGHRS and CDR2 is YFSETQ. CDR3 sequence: CASSFGTGTAGEQYF. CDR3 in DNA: TGCGCCAGCAGCTTCGGGACAGGCACCGCGGGGGAGCAGTACTTC.

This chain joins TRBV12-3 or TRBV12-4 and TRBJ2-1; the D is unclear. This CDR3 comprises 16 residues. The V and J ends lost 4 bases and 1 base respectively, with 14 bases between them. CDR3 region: CASSSETEWSYNEQFF. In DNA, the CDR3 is TGTGCCAGCAGTTCGGAGACGGAGTGGTCCTACAATGAGCAGTTCTTC.

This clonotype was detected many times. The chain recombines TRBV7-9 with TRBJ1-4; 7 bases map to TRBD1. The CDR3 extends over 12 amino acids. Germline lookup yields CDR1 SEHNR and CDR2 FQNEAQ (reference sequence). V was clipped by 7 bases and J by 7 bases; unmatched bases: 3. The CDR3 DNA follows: TGTGCCAGCACCAGGGGGGTTGAAAAACTGTTTTTT. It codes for CASTRGVEKLFF.

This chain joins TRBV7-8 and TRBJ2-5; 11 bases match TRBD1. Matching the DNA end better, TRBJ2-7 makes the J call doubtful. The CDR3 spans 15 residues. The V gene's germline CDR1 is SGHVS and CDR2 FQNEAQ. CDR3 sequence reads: CASSPWTGGLHEQYF. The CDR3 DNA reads TGTGCCAGCAGCCCTTGGACAGGGGGCTTGCACGAGCAGTACTTC.

CDR3 nucleotide sequence: TGCAGTGCTCCAAGACAGAGGGAGACCCAGTACTTC. It specifies CSAPRQRETQYF. This chain uses TRBV20-1 with TRBJ2-5; D is perhaps TRBD1 (5 bases). The CDR3 is made up of 12 amino acids. V lost 5 bases and J 5 bases, leaving 12 bases between the germline ends. Germline V gene sequence: CDR1 DFQATT, CDR2 SNEGSKA (reference sequence).

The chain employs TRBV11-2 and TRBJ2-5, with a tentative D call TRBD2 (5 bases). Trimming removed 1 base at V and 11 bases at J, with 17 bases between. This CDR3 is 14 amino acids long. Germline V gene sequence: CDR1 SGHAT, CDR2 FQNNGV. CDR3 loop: CASSLGPLDYEQYF. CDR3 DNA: TGTGCCAGCAGCTTAGGGCCTCTTGACTATGAGCAGTACTTC.

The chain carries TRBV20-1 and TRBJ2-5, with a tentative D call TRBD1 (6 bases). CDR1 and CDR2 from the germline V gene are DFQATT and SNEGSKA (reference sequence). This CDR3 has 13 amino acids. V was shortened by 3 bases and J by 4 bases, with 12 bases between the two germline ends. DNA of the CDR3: TGCAGTGCTAGCGGGCAGACAGGAGAGACCCAGTACTTC. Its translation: CSASGQTGETQYF.

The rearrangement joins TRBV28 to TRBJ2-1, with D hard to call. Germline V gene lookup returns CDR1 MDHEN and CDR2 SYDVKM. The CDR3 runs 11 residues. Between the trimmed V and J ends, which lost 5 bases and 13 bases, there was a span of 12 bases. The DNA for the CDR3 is TGTGCCAGCAGTACCCAAGAGACCCAGTTCTTC. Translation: CASSTQETQFF. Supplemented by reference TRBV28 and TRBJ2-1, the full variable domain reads DVKVTQSSRYLVKRTGEKVFLECVQDMDHENMFWYRQDPGLGLRLIYFSYDVKMKEKGDIPEGYSVSREKKERFSLILESASTNQTSMYLCASSTQETQFFGPGTRLTVL.

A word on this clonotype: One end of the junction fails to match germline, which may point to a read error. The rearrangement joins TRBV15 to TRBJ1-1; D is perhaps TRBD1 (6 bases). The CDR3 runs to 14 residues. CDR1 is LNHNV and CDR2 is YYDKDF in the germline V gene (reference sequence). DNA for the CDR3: TGTGCCTCCAGCAGAGATAGGGGGGCTACTGAAGCTTTCTTT. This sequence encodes CASSRDRGATEAFF. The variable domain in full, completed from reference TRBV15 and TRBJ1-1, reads DAMVIQNPRYQVTQFGKPVTLSCSQTLNHNVMYWYQQKSSQAPKLLFHYYDKDFNNEADTPDNFQSRRPNTSFCFLDIRSPGLGDTAMYLCASSRDRGATEAFFGQGTRLTVV.

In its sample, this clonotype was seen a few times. The CDR3 DNA is TGTGCCAGCAGCTTAGGGCGGGGGCCGTACAATGAGCAGTTCTTC. This codes for CASSLGRGPYNEQFF. This rearrangement joins TRBV7-2 to TRBJ2-1, with D maybe TRBD2 (7 bases). CDR1 SGHTA and CDR2 FQGNSA come from the germline V gene. V was shortened by 1 base and J by 4 bases, with 11 bases between the two germline ends. The CDR3 loop spans 15 amino acids.

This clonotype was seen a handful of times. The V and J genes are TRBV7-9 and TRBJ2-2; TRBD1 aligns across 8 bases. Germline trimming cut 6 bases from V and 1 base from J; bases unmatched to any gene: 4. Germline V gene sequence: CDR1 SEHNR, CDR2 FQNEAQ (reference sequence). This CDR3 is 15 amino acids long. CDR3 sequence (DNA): TGTGCCAGCAGTCCCGGGACAGGGAACACCGGGGAGCTGTTTTTT. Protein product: CASSPGTGNTGELFF.

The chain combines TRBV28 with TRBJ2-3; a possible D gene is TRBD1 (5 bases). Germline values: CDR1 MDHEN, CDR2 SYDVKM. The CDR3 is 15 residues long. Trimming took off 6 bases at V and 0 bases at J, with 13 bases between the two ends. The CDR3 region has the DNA TGTGCCAGCAGGGGCGGCAGGGTGAGCACAGATACGCAGTATTTT. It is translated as CASRGGRVSTDTQYF.

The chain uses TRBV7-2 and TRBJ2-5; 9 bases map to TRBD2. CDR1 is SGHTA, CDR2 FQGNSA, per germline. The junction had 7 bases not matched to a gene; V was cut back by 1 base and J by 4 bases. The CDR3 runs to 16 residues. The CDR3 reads CASSLERGAIRETQYF. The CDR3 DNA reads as TGTGCCAGCAGCTTAGAGCGGGGGGCGATCAGAGAGACCCAGTACTTC. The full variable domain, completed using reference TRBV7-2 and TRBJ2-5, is GAGVSQSPSNKVTEKGKDVELRCDPISGHTALYWYRQSLGQGLEFLIYFQGNSAPDKSGLPSDRFSAERTGGSVSTLTIQRTQQEDSAVYLCASSLERGAIRETQYFGPGTRLLVL.

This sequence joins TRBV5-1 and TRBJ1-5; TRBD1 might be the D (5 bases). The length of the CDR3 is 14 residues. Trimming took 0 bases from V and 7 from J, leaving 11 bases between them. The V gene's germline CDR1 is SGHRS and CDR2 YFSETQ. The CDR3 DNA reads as TGCGCCAGCAGCTTGGTGGGGGGTGAACAGCCCCAGCATTTT. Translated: CASSLVGGEQPQHF.

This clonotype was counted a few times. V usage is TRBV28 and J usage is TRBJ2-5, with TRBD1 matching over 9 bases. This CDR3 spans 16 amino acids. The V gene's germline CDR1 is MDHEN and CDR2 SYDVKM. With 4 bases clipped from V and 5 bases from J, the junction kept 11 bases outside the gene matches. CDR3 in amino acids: CASSSIPGTGMETQYF. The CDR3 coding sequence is TGTGCCAGCAGTTCGATACCCGGGACAGGGATGGAGACCCAGTACTTC.

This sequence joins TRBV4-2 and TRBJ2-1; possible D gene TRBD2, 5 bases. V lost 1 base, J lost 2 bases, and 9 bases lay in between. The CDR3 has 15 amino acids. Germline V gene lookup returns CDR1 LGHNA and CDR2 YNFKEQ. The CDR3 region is CASSQGEGAYNEQFF. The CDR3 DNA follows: TGTGCCAGCAGCCAAGGCGAGGGCGCCTACAATGAGCAGTTCTTC.

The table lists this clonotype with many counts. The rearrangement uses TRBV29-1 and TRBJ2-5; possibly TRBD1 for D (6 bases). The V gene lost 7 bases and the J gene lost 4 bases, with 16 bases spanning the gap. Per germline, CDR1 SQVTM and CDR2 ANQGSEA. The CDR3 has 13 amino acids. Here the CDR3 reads CSGNTGFPETQYF. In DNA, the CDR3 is TGCAGCGGGAATACAGGGTTCCCAGAGACCCAGTACTTC. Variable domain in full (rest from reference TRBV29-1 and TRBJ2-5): SAVISQKPSRDICQRGTSLTIQCQVDSQVTMMFWYRQQPGQSLTLIATANQGSEATYESGFVIDKFPISRPNLTFSTLTVSNMSPEDSSIYLCSGNTGFPETQYFGPGTRLLVL.

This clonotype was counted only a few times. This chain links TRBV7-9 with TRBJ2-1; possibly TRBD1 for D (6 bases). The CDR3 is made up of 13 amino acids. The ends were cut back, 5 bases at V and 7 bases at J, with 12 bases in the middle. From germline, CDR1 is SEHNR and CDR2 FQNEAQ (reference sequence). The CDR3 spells CASSPGAANEQFF. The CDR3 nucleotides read TGTGCCAGCAGCCCAGGGGCCGCGAATGAGCAGTTCTTC. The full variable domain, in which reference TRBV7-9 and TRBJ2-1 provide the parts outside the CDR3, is DTGVSQNPRHKITKRGQNVTFRCDPISEHNRLYWYRQTLGQGPEFLTYFQNEAQLEKSRLLSDRFSAERPKGSFSTLEIQRTEQGDSAMYLCASSPGAANEQFFGPGTRLTVL.

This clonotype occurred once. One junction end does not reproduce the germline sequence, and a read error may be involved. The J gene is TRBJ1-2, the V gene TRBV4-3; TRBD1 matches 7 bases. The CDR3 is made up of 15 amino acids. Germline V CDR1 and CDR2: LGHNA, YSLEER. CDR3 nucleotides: TGCGCCGGCAGCCATGTTTCCGGGACAGTGAGTGGCTACACCTTC. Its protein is CAGSHVSGTVSGYTF.

CDR3 sequence (DNA): TGTGCCAGCGAAACGGGAGAGACCCAGTACTTC. It encodes CASETGETQYF. V and J are TRBV28 and TRBJ2-7; D gene uncertain. The J call may be faulty, since TRBJ2-5 better matches the DNA end. The CDR3 has 11 residues. The germline CDR1 and CDR2 sequences are MDHEN and SYDVKM.

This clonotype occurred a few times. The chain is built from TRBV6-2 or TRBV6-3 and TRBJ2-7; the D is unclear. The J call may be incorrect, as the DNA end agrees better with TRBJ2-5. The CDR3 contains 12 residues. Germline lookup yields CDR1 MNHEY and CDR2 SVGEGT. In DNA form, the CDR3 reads TGTGCCAGCAGTTACTTCGTGGAGACCCAGTACTTC. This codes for CASSYFVETQYF.